This TCR beta chain is drawn from a study of OX40 agonist ivuxolimab in advanced cancers. Study-level background: Dose-escalation cases comprised hepatocellular carcinoma, melanoma, renal cell or head and neck cancer. A male proportion of approximately 80% was recorded, with mean age about 62 years and range roughly 20 to 85. Participants could have had prior anti-PD-1, anti-PD-L1 or anti-CTLA-4 therapy, and less than 45% had some.

The method was immunoSEQ multiplex PCR; TCRdb's version includes in-frame clones alone and lacks a portion of them. In the table there are 75,000 to 95,000 clones, about 92% of which are singletons. At baseline, cycle 4 day 1, and cycle 7 day 1, blood was sampled. CDR3 size: 13 residues. Trimming removed 4 bases at V and 8 bases at J, with 12 bases between. Germline CDR1 and CDR2: SGHDT and YYEEEE. The clonotype was recovered from an adult with an advanced solid tumor such as melanoma, head and neck, liver or kidney cancer. Sequences were derived from CD4+ or CD8+ T cells sorted from blood, sampled in a trial of the OX40 agonist ivuxolimab. The chain employs TRBV5-6 and TRBJ1-4; D is uncertain. DNA for the CDR3: TGTGCCAGCAGCCCGGCAGGCGGGGAAAAACTGTTTTTT. It encodes CASSPAGGEKLFF. The full variable domain, rest sourced from reference TRBV5-6 and TRBJ1-4, is DAGVTQSPTHLIKTRGQQVTLRCSPKSGHDTVSWYQQALGQGPQFIFQYYEEEERQRGNFPDRFSGHQFPNYSSELNVNALLLGDSALYLCASSPAGGEKLFFGSGTQLSVL.